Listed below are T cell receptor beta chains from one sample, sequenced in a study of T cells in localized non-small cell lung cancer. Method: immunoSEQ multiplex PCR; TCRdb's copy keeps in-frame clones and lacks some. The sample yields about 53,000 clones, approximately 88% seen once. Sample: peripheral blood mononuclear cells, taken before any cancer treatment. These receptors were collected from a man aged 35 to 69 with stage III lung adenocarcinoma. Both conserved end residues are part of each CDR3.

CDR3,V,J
CASSPQMLGPGSNQPQHF,TRBV18,TRBJ1-5
CASSPEPGRDHNEQFF,TRBV5-1,TRBJ2-1
CSVEPGQGNGYTF,TRBV29-1,TRBJ1-2
CASSPQADEKLFF,TRBV7-9,TRBJ1-4
CASRAGTSINIQYF,TRBV6-5,TRBJ2-4
CASRTSAHPSYEQYF,TRBV10-2,TRBJ2-7
CASSLASSGDAEAFF,TRBV7-2,TRBJ1-1
CATEDGPFNQPQHF,TRBV6-1,TRBJ1-5
CASKDIQWYEKLFF,TRBV2,TRBJ1-4
CASRGRKGGELFF,TRBV21-1,TRBJ2-2
CASSLRRDSLGDEQFF,TRBV11-2,TRBJ2-1
CASSPSAQGMNTEAFF,TRBV5-1,TRBJ1-1
CSFEEGTVEQFF,TRBV29-1,TRBJ2-1
CASSDTAGEAPGELFF,TRBV2,TRBJ2-2
CASSPLIGVSGNTIYF,TRBV18,TRBJ1-3
CASRGTVSGNTIYF,TRBV5-6,TRBJ1-3
CASSVSRGNTIYF,TRBV7-2,TRBJ1-3
CASSHLGGTEAFF,TRBV6-6,TRBJ1-1
CASSSPVVRGEPQHF,TRBV6-6,TRBJ1-5
CASSLEENTEAFF,TRBV5-1,TRBJ1-1
CASTPPDRDRGYTF,TRBV19,TRBJ1-2
CASTVSGANVLTF,TRBV30,TRBJ2-6
CASTQTGNYEQFF,TRBV5-1,TRBJ2-1
CASTLLAGVWTEAFF,TRBV27,TRBJ1-1
CASSWWTGGEGVTQYF,TRBV5-6,TRBJ2-3
CATSKTYDREMGKLFF,TRBV15,TRBJ1-4
CSVLSPIVYEQYF,TRBV29-1,TRBJ2-7
CASSPLAGSQETQYF,TRBV18,TRBJ2-5
CASSRQGSAGAHPTDTQYF,TRBV5-1,TRBJ2-3
CASSEPLTGDTGNTIYF,TRBV7-6,TRBJ1-3
CASSAWTGENIQYF,TRBV6-1,TRBJ2-4
CASSLGRGNYGYTF,TRBV19,TRBJ1-2
CASSPEGGRAYEQYF,TRBV7-9,TRBJ2-7
CSAAGTGVYEQYF,TRBV29-1,TRBJ2-7
CASSLGNYGYTF,TRBV5-6,TRBJ1-2
CASSPFGESNEQFF,TRBV7-3,TRBJ2-1
CASSLVPGNTEAFF,TRBV7-2,TRBJ1-1
CASSPQGDGELFF,TRBV7-6,TRBJ2-2
CASSLSGSEPYEQYF,TRBV27,TRBJ2-7
CASGTGDSPLHF,TRBV9,TRBJ1-6
CASSVTGYGRGYTF,TRBV2,TRBJ1-2
CASRPEGDNEKLFF,TRBV6-5,TRBJ1-4
CASSPRGVAGGYEQYF,TRBV5-1,TRBJ2-7
CASSLRVAPGAFF,TRBV7-8,TRBJ1-1
CASSYRPSSTDTQYF,TRBV11-3,TRBJ2-3
CASGHAGLIVASEGYTF,TRBV13,TRBJ1-2
CASSPAGNQETQYF,TRBV5-4,TRBJ2-5
CASSIRGAGEQYF,TRBV19,TRBJ2-7
CASSVSGRSDTQYF,TRBV5-8,TRBJ2-3
CASSYSGQGGEKLFF,TRBV6-5,TRBJ1-4
CASSLSGQGANEQYF,TRBV7-3,TRBJ2-7
CASSGTGGNQPQHF,TRBV2,TRBJ1-5
CASITGTGKTGELFF,TRBV5-1,TRBJ2-2
CASSLRGEQFF,TRBV7-9,TRBJ2-1
CASRPPGTGFHEQYF,TRBV19,TRBJ2-7
CASSARTGDSNQPQHF,TRBV13,TRBJ1-5
CASSFEEGPSNQPQHF,TRBV7-9,TRBJ1-5
CASSEGGLAGGEQYF,TRBV2,TRBJ2-7
CASGRQTDTQYF,TRBV2,TRBJ2-3